The 11 T cell receptor beta chains below were found in one sample sequenced in a study of T cells after yellow fever vaccination. TCRdb reanalysed the 5' RACE reads using MiXCR and keeps one entry per CDR3 protein. Among some 670,000 distinct CDR3 sequences listed, roughly an eighth were seen once. The material was PBMCs, obtained on the day of the yellow fever booster vaccination. These receptors were obtained from a man aged 25-45 years who received the YFV17D yellow fever vaccine.

The chain recombines TRBV4-3 with TRBJ2-4; D call uncertain. V was cut by 3 bases and J by 0 bases, with 6 bases left in between. The CDR3 sequence is 14 residues long. Per the germline V gene, CDR1 is LGHNA and CDR2 is YSLEER. CDR3 DNA: TGCGCCAGCAGCCACGAAGTAGCCAAAAACATTCAGTACTTC. Protein product: CASSHEVAKNIQYF.

This chain connects TRBV6-5 to TRBJ2-3; 14 bases fit TRBD2. CDR1 and CDR2 from the germline V gene are MNHEY and SVGAGI. The CDR3 sequence is 19 residues long. J gave up 1 base and V 2 bases, and 8 bases lay outside the gene matches. CDR3: CASSYAGTSGRGGTDTQYF. As DNA, the CDR3 is TGTGCCAGCAGTTACGCCGGGACTAGCGGGAGAGGTGGCACAGATACGCAGTATTTT.

This clonotype showed up just a few times. V is TRBV29-1 and J is TRBJ2-3; D is uncertain. Trimming shortened V by 7 bases and J by 5 bases, and 19 bases separated the two germline ends. CDR3 length: 14 residues. Germline loops: CDR1 SQVTM, CDR2 ANQGSEA. CDR3 sequence: CSAQRVLLGDTQYF. CDR3 coding DNA: TGCAGCGCCCAAAGGGTTCTTTTAGGAGATACGCAGTATTTT.

This clonotype occurred a few times. This chain connects TRBV12-3 or TRBV12-4 to TRBJ2-1, with D perhaps given as TRBD1 or TRBD2 (5 bases each). The ends were cut back, 3 bases at V and 10 bases at J, with 10 bases in the middle. The CDR3 loop spans 12 amino acids. CDR3 in DNA: TGTGCCAGCAGTTTGGGGGTTCCGGAGCAGTTCTTC. Encoded protein: CASSLGVPEQFF.

The sample holds a few counts of this clonotype. This sequence joins TRBV9 and TRBJ2-1, with 9 bases matching TRBD2. The V segment lost 0 bases and the J segment 7 bases; nucleotides outside the gene matches: 5. CDR1 and CDR2 (germline): SGDLS, YYNGEE. The CDR3 covers 15 residues. The CDR3 protein is CASSVVASGNNEQFF. For the CDR3, the DNA is TGTGCCAGCAGCGTAGTGGCTAGCGGGAATAATGAGCAGTTCTTC.

This clonotype was counted many times. The rearrangement links TRBV6-2 or TRBV6-3 to TRBJ2-7; TRBD1 agrees at 9 bases. CDR1 is MNHEY and CDR2 is SVGEGT in the germline V gene. The J segment lost 3 bases and the V segment lost 5 bases, leaving 5 bases of the junction unmatched. The CDR3 runs 14 residues. The CDR3 nucleotides are TGTGCCAGCAGTACCCCGGGACAGGGCTACGAGCAGTACTTC. It codes for CASSTPGQGYEQYF.

DNA of the CDR3: TGTGCCAGCAGCCAAGATCTGGGGCCCCAGCATTTT. Its protein product is CASSQDLGPQHF. V gene TRBV4-2 combines with J gene TRBJ1-5; D not resolved. In germline, CDR1 is LGHNA, CDR2 YNFKEQ. The V end lost 0 bases, the J end lost 9 bases, and 6 bases lay between the germline ends. The CDR3 totals 12 residues.

The CDR3 protein is CASSLNPYVGLNTEAFF. The CDR3 nucleotides are TGTGCCAGCAGCTTAAACCCCTACGTGGGGCTAAACACTGAAGCTTTCTTT. V usage is TRBV7-3 and J usage is TRBJ1-1; tentatively, D is TRBD1 (5 bases). Germline lookup yields CDR1 SGHTA and CDR2 FQGTGA. Trimming left V 1 base short and J 2 bases short, with 17 bases between. This CDR3 is 17 amino acids long.

This clonotype has just a few counts. The J gene is TRBJ2-1, the V gene TRBV20-1, with a weak D call TRBD2 (6 bases). Germline-derived CDR1 and CDR2 are DFQATT and SNEGSKA (reference sequence). V was cut by 3 bases and J by 7 bases, with 16 bases left in between. The length of the CDR3 is 14 residues. CDR3 DNA: TGCAGTGCTAGCCGCGGGGTCCGTGGAAATGAGCAGTTCTTC. It translates to CSASRGVRGNEQFF.

The rearrangement links TRBV29-1 to TRBJ2-1, with 9 bases identical to TRBD2. With V trimmed by 5 bases and J by 8 bases, 13 bases remained unmatched. The CDR3 totals 15 residues. Germline-derived CDR1 and CDR2 are SQVTM and ANQGSEA. The DNA of the CDR3 is TGCAGCGTTCGAGGGGGCGGGAGGGGGGTCGATGAGCAGTTCTTC. Its protein is CSVRGGGRGVDEQFF.

This clonotype occurred many times. This sequence joins TRBV20-1 and TRBJ2-5; TRBD2 matches at 7 bases. This CDR3 region has 13 residues. Germline trimming cut 5 bases from V and 5 bases from J; bases unmatched to any gene: 8. Germline CDR1 is DFQATT and CDR2 is SNEGSKA (reference sequence). CDR3 in amino acids: CSAETTGGETQYF. The CDR3 DNA reads as TGCAGTGCTGAAACGACGGGAGGCGAGACCCAGTACTTC.